This T cell receptor (beta chain) was profiled in a study of blood T cell repertoires in COVID-19. Assay used: immunoSEQ multiplex PCR; TCRdb lists only in-frame clones, some missing. Of around 170,000 clones in the sample, 80% to 90% were seen once. Participants were aged about 18 to 90 years, lived in under 25 US areas, and enrolled virtually. Participant-reported clinical history was the basis for cohort assignment. The recovered donors of Cohort 3 showed two negative PCRs, clearance, or symptom resolution. Per the germline V gene, CDR1 is WNHNN and CDR2 is SYGVQD (reference sequence). V dropped 6 bases and J dropped 0 bases, with 23 bases sitting between them. The CDR3 spans 18 residues.

The sample comprised PBMCs or T cells enriched from blood (not recorded which). The sequence came from a woman in her forties or fifties who had recovered from COVID-19. The chain has TRBV10-1 and TRBJ1-1; D remains ambiguous. CDR3 sequence: CASRNVRKRTSMNTEAFF. CDR3 sequence (DNA): TGCGCCAGCAGGAATGTTAGGAAGCGAACTTCCATGAACACTGAAGCTTTCTTT.